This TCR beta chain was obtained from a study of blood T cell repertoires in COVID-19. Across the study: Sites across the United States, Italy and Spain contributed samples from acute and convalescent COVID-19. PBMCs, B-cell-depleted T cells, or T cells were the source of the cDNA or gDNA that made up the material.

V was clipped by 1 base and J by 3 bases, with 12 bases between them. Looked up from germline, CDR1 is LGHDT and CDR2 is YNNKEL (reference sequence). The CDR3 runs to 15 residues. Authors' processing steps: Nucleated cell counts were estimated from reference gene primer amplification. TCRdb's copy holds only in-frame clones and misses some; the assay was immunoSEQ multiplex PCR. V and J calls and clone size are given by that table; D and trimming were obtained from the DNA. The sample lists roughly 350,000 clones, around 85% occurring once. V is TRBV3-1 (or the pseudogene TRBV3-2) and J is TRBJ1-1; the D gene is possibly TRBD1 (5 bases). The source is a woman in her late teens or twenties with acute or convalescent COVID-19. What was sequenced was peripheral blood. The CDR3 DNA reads TGTGCCAGCAGCCAAGGGTTTTCGGGGGACACTGAAGCTTTCTTT. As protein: CASSQGFSGDTEAFF.